A single sample is the source of the 3 T cell receptor beta chains below, sequenced in a study of cytomegalovirus exposure and HLA in healthy donors. TCRdb keeps only in-frame clones here, not all; method: immunoSEQ multiplex PCR. The data show some 90,000 clones, 87% seen once. The material sequenced was PBMCs. These receptors were obtained from a woman under 40 in good health and CMV-seronegative.

The chain links TRBV9 to TRBJ2-3; 11 nucleotides align to TRBD2. The CDR3 contains 16 residues. Germline lookup yields CDR1 SGDLS and CDR2 YYNGEE. Trimming cost V 2 bases and J 7 bases; bases outside gene matches: 9. CDR3 loop: CASSVPLAGVPNTQYF. Written as DNA, the CDR3 is TGTGCCAGCAGCGTCCCACTAGCGGGAGTACCAAATACGCAGTATTTT.

This clone appeared once. The rearrangement uses TRBV11-2 and TRBJ1-2; possibly TRBD1 for D (5 bases). Looked up from germline, CDR1 is SGHAT and CDR2 is FQNNGV. This CDR3 spans 15 amino acids. V lost 2 bases, J lost 0 bases, and 10 bases lay in between. CDR3 residues: CASSLSPGTNYGYTF. In nucleotides, the CDR3 is TGTGCCAGCAGCTTATCCCCAGGGACTAACTATGGCTACACCTTC. Drawing the rest from reference TRBV11-2 and TRBJ1-2, the complete variable domain is EAGVAQSPRYKIIEKRQSVAFWCNPISGHATLYWYQQILGQGPKLLIQFQNNGVVDDSQLPKDRFSAERLKGVDSTLKIQPAKLEDSAVYLCASSLSPGTNYGYTFGSGTRLTVV.

The genes are TRBV27 and TRBJ2-4; weak D call: TRBD2 (5 bases). Germline CDR1 reads MNHEY; CDR2 reads SMNVEV (reference sequence). The CDR3 spans 14 residues. The ends were cut back, 4 bases at V and 0 bases at J, with 7 bases in the middle. DNA of the CDR3: TGTGCCAGCAGTTCGGGATTAGCCAAAAACATTCAGTACTTC. Its protein is CASSSGLAKNIQYF.